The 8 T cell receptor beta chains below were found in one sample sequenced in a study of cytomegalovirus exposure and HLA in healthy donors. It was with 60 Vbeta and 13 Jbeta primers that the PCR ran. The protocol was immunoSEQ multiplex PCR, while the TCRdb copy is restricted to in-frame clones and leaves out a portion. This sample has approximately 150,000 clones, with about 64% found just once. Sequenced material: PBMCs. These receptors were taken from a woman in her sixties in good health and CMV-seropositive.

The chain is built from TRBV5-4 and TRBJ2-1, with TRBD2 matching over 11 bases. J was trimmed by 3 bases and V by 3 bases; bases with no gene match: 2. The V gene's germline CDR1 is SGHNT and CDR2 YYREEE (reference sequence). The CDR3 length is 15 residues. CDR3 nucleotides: TGTGCCAGCAGCTCCACTAGCGGGAGCTACAATGAGCAGTTCTTC. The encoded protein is CASSSTSGSYNEQFF.

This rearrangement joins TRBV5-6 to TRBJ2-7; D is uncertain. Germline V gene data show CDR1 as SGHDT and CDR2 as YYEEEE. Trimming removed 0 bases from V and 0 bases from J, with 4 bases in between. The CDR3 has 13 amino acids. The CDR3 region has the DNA TGTGCCAGCAGCTTGGGGAGCTCCTACGAGCAGTACTTC. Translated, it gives CASSLGSSYEQYF.

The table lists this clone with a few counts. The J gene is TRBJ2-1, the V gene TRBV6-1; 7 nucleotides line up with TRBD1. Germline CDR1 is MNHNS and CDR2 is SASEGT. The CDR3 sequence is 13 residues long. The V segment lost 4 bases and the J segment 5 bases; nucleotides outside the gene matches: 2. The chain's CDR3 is CASSGTGHNEQFF. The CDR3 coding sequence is TGTGCCAGCAGTGGGACAGGTCACAATGAGCAGTTCTTC.

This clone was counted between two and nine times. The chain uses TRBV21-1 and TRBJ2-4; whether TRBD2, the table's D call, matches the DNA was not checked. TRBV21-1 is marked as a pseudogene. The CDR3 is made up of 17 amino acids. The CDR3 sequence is CASGTGLADLAKNIQYF. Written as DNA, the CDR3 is TGTGCCAGCGGGACGGGACTAGCGGATCTAGCCAAAAACATTCAGTACTTC.

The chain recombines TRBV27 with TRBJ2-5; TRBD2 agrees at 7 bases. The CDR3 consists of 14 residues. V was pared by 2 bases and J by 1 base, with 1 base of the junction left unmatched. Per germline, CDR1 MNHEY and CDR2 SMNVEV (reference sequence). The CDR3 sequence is CASSLAGVQETQYF. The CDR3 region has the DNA TGTGCCAGCAGTTTAGCGGGAGTCCAAGAGACCCAGTACTTC.

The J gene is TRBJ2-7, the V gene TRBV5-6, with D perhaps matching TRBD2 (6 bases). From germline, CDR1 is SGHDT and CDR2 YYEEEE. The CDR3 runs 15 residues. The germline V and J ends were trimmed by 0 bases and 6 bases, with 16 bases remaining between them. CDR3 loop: CASSLGAGGGSEQYF. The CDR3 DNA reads TGTGCCAGCAGCTTGGGAGCAGGTGGGGGGTCCGAGCAGTACTTC.

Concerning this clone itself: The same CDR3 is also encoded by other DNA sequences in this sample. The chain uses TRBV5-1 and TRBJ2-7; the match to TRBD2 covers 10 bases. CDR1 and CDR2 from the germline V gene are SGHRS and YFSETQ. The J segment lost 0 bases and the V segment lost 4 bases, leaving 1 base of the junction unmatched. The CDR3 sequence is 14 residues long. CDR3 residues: CASSPSGSSYEQYF. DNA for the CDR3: TGCGCCAGCAGCCCTAGCGGGAGCTCCTACGAGCAGTACTTC.

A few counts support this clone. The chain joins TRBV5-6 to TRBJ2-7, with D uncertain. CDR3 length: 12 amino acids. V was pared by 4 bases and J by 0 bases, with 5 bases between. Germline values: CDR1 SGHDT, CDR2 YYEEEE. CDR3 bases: TGTGCCAGCAGCGCAGTCTCCTACGAGCAGTACTTC. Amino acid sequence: CASSAVSYEQYF.